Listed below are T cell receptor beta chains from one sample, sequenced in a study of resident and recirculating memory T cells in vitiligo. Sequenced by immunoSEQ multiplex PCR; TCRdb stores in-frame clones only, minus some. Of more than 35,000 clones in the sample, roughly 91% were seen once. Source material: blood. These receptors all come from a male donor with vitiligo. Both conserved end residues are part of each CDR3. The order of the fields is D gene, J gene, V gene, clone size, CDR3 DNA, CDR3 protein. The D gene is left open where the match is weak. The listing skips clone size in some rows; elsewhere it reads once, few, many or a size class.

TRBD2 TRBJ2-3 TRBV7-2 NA TGTGCCAGCAGCTTACAGCGGGGACGCACAGATACGCAGTATTTT CASSLQRGRTDTQYF
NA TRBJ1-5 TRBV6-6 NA TGTGCCAGCAGTTTACCTTCGGGGGATCAGCCCCAGCATTTT CASSLPSGDQPQHF
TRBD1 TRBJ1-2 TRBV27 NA TGTGCCAGCAGTTCCACGCAGGGGGCGGGGGGCTACACCTTC CASSSTQGAGGYTF
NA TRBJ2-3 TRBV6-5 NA TGTGCCAGCAGTTACTCGAGAGGGGGGGTCACAGATACGCAGTATTTT CASSYSRGGVTDTQYF
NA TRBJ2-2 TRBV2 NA TGTGCCAGCAGTGAGGCGGCAATCGGGGAGCTGTTTTTT CASSEAAIGELFF
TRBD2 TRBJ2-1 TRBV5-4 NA TGTGCCAGCAGCTTTCCAGCGGGGGGAGTAAATGAGCAGTTCTTC CASSFPAGGVNEQFF
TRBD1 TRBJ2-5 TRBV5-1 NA TGCGCCAGCAGCTCGGGACAGGGAGGTGGGGAGACCCAGTACTTC CASSSGQGGGETQYF
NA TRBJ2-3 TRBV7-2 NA TGTGCCAGCAGCTTAGCGGCACGGGGAGGAGATACGCAGTATTTT CASSLAARGGDTQYF
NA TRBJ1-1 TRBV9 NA TGTGCCAGCAGCGCGGGTCGTTACACTGAAGCTTTCTTT CASSAGRYTEAFF
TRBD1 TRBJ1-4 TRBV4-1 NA TGCGCCAGCAGCCAAAGACAGGGGAAGGCTGAAAAACTGTTTTTT CASSQRQGKAEKLFF
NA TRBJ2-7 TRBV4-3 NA TGCGCCAGCAGCCAAGTCAAGGGGGACGAGCAGTACTTC CASSQVKGDEQYF
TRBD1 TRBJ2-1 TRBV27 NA TGTGCCAGCACCCCGCCCGGGACAGGGGTTTTTTATGTTGACCAGCAGTTCTTC CASTPPGTGVFYVDQQFF
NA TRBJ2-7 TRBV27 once TGTGCCAGCAGTTTCGCCCGGGGGACCTACGAGCAGTACTTC CASSFARGTYEQYF
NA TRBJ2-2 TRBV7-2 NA TGTGCCAGCAGCTTTTCTACAGGTGCCACCGGGGAGCTGTTTTTT CASSFSTGATGELFF
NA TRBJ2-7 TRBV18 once TGTGCCAGCTCACCAGTGACTTCAGAGTCCGAGCAGTACTTC CASSPVTSESEQYF
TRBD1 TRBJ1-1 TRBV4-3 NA TGCGCCAGCAGCCAAGAGGCCAGGGGGACTGAAGCTTTCTTT CASSQEARGTEAFF
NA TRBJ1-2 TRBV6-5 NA TGTGCCAGCACACTTAGTCAGGGCTCCTATGGCTACACCTTC CASTLSQGSYGYTF
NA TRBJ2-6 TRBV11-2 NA TGTGCCAGCAGCTTAGACAGGGCCGGGGCCAACGTCCTGACTTTC CASSLDRAGANVLTF
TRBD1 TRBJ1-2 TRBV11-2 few TGTGCCAGCAGCCCCTCCTCAGGGGGGATATCGAACTATGGCTACACCTTC CASSPSSGGISNYGYTF
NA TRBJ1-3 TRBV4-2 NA TGTGCCAGCAGCCTTACAGGGAGTGGAAACACCATATATTTT CASSLTGSGNTIYF
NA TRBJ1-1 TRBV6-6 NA TGTGCCAGCAGTTACCCCCGACGGGAAGGGACTGAAGCTTTCTTT CASSYPRREGTEAFF
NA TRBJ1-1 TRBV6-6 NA TGTGCCAGCAGTCTCCGGGTAGGGGATGCGACTGAAGCTTTCTTT CASSLRVGDATEAFF
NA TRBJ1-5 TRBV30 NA TGTGCCTGGAGTGTGGGTCTTGGCAGGGTCGGCAATCAGCCCCAGCATTTT CAWSVGLGRVGNQPQHF
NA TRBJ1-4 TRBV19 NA TGTGCCAGTAGTAAGCTACCTAATGAAAAACTGTTTTTT CASSKLPNEKLFF
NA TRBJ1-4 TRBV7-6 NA TGTGCCAGCAGCTTAGTAAGGGAGACCGTATGGGGTAATGAAAAACTGTTTTTT CASSLVRETVWGNEKLFF
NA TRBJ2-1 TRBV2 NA TGTGCCAGCAGTCCCCAGGTGGGTCCAGAGCAGTTCTTC CASSPQVGPEQFF